Included here is one T cell receptor beta chain sequence, with context. What it recognizes is unknown. TCRdb processed the 5' RACE reads again and assigns one entry to each CDR3 protein, with no DNA. The table for this sample gives hundreds of thousands of distinct CDR3 sequences. The data were taken from a study of monozygotic twins with inflammatory bowel disease. The germline V gene encodes CDR1 MNHNS and CDR2 SASEGT. There are 14 residues in the CDR3. Study findings and constraints: Treatment differences in immunosuppression may have added variability to the repertoires of patients.

The clonotype comes from a human donor with ulcerative colitis or Crohn's disease, or a healthy co-twin of an affected twin (not recorded which). J is TRBJ1-5 and V is TRBV6-1; the TRBD1 assignment by TCRdb is unverifiable without DNA. The sequenced material came from blood. The CDR3 is CASSEYPGNQPQHF.